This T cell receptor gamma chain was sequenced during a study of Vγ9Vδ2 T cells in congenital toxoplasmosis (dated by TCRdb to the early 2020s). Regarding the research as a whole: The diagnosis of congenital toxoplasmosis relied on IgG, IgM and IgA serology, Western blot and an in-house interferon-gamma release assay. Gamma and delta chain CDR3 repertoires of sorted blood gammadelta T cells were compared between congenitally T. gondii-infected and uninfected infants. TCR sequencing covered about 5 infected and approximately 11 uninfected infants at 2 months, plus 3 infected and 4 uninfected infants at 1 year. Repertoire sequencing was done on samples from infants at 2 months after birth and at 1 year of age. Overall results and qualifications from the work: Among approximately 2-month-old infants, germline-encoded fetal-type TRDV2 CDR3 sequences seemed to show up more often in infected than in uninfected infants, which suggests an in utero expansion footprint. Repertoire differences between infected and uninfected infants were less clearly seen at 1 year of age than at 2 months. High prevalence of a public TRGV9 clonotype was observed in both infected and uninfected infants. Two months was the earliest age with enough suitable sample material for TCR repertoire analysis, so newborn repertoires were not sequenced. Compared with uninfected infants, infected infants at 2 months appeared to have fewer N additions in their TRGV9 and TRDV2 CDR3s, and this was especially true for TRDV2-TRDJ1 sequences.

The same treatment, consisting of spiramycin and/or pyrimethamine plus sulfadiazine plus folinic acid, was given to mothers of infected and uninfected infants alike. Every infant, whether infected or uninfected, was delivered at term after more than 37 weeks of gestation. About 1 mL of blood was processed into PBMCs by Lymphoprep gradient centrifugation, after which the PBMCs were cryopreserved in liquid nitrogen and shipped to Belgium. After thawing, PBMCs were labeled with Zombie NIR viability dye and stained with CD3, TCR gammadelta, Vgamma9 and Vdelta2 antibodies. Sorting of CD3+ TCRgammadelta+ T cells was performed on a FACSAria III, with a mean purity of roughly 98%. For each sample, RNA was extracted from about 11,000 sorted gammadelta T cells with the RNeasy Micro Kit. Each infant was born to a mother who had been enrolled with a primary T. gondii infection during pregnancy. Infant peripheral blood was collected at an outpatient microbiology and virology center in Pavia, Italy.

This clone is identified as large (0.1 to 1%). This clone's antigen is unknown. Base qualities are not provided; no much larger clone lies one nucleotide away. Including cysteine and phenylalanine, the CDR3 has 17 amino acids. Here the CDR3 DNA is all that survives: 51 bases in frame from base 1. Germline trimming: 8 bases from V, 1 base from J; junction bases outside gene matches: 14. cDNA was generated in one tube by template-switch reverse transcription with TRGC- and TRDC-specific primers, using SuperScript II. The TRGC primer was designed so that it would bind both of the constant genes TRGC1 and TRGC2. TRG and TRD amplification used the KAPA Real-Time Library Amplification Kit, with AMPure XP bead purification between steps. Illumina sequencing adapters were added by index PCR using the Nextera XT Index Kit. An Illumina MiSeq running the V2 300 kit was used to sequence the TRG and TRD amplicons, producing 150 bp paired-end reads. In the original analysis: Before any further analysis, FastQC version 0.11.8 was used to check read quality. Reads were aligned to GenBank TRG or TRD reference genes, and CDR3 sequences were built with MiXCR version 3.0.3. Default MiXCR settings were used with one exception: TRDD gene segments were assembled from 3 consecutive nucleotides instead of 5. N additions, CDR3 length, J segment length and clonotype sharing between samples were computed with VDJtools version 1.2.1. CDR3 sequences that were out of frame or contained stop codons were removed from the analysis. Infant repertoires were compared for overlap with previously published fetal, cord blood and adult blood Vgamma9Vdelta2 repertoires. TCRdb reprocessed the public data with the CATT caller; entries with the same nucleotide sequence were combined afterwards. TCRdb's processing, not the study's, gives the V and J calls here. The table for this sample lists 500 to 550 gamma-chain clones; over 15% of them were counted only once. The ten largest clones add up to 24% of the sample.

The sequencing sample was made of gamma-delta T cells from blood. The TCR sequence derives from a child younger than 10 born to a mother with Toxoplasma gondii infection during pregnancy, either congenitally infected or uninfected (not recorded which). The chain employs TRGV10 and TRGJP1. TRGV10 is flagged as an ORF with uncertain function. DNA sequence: TGTGCTGCGTGGGATTCATGTCCATTTACCACTGGTTGGTTCAAGATATTT. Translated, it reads CAAWDSCPFTTGWFKIF.